These 21 T cell receptor beta chains were sequenced from one sample in a study of blood T cell repertoires in COVID-19. Method: immunoSEQ multiplex PCR; TCRdb's copy keeps in-frame clones and lacks some. The sample lists just over 200,000 clones; more than 75% were seen once. The sequencing sample was made of peripheral blood. These receptors were obtained from an elderly man with acute or convalescent COVID-19.

There are a few counts of this clone. V usage is TRBV11-3 and J usage is TRBJ2-7; D unresolved. Germline V gives CDR1 SGHNT, CDR2 YENEEA. This CDR3 comprises 13 residues. The V end lost 1 base, the J end lost 6 bases, and 10 bases lay between the germline ends. This chain's CDR3 is CASSLAGGGEQYF. The CDR3 coding sequence is TGTGCCAGCAGCTTAGCGGGTGGCGGCGAGCAGTACTTC.

The chain employs TRBV5-4 and TRBJ1-1; TRBD1 aligns across 9 bases. The germline V gene has CDR1 SGHNT and CDR2 YYREEE (reference sequence). This CDR3 comprises 13 residues. V lost 4 bases to trimming and J lost 6 bases; unmatched junction nucleotides: 4. CDR3 residues: CASSRTGAPEAFF. The CDR3 region has the DNA TGTGCCAGCAGCAGGACAGGGGCCCCTGAAGCTTTCTTT.

V is TRBV28 and J is TRBJ2-7; D perhaps matches TRBD1 (7 bases). Trimming left V 3 bases short and J 3 bases short, with 9 bases between. Germline V gives CDR1 MDHEN, CDR2 SYDVKM. CDR3 length: 13 amino acids. The CDR3 spells CASSFQGGYEQYF. CDR3 DNA sequence: TGTGCCAGCAGTTTCCAGGGGGGCTACGAGCAGTACTTC.

The genes are TRBV11-3 and TRBJ2-3; 8 positions match TRBD1. V trimming: 11 bases; J trimming: 0 bases; junction bases outside the gene matches: 10. The CDR3 contains 15 residues. Germline V lookup: CDR1 SGHNT, CDR2 YENEEA. DNA for the CDR3: TGTGCCTCGACCCAGGGGGCGCAGAGCACAGATACGCAGTATTTT. Its translation: CASTQGAQSTDTQYF. The full variable domain, completed using reference TRBV11-3 and TRBJ2-3, is EAGVVQSPRYKIIEKKQPVAFWCNPISGHNTLYWYLQNLGQGPELLIRYENEEAVDDSQLPKDRFSAERLKGVDSTLKIQPAELGDSAVYLCASTQGAQSTDTQYFGPGTRLTVL.

The chain joins TRBV27 to TRBJ2-1; 7 bases fit TRBD2. CDR1 MNHEY and CDR2 SMNVEV come from the germline V gene (reference sequence). V was clipped by 5 bases and J by 9 bases; unmatched bases: 10. The CDR3 spans 14 residues. As DNA, the CDR3 is TGTGCCAGCAGTACGGCCAGGACTAGTCGTGAGCAGTTCTTC. Residues: CASSTARTSREQFF.

This rearrangement joins TRBV5-1 to TRBJ2-5, with TRBD2 identical over 11 bases. Germline CDR1 reads SGHRS; CDR2 reads YFSETQ. CDR3 length equals 15 residues. Trimming cost V 4 bases and J 5 bases; bases outside gene matches: 7. The CDR3 reads CASSPLAGAGETQYF. The CDR3 DNA sequence: TGCGCCAGCAGCCCACTAGCGGGAGCGGGGGAGACCCAGTACTTC.

The J gene is TRBJ1-4, the V gene TRBV7-8; tentative D call: TRBD1 (6 bases). V gave up 1 base and J gave up 8 bases, with 8 bases separating them. The CDR3 length is 13 residues. Germline values: CDR1 SGHVS, CDR2 FQNEAQ. CDR3 loop: CASSLGTVEKLFF. CDR3 coding DNA: TGTGCCAGCAGCTTAGGGACAGTCGAAAAACTGTTTTTT.

The J gene is TRBJ2-7, the V gene TRBV27; 8 positions agree with TRBD1. The length of the CDR3 is 13 residues. Germline loops: CDR1 MNHEY, CDR2 SMNVEV (reference sequence). The trim removed 8 bases at V and 6 bases at J, leaving 9 bases unmatched. The CDR3 is CASRRTGWFEQYV. The CDR3 coding sequence is TGTGCCAGCCGACGGACAGGGTGGTTCGAGCAGTACGTC.

This chain links TRBV7-2 with TRBJ2-1, with no clear D. V was pared by 5 bases and J by 1 base, with 15 bases between. CDR3 length: 16 residues. CDR1 SGHTA and CDR2 FQGNSA come from the germline V gene. The CDR3 nucleotides read TGTGCCAGCAGCCCGAGAGGATTTGGATCCTACAATGAGCAGTTCTTC. Translating gives CASSPRGFGSYNEQFF.

The chain has TRBV7-2 and TRBJ2-5; D perhaps matches TRBD2 (6 bases). CDR1 is SGHTA, CDR2 FQGNSA, per germline. Trimming stripped 2 bases from V and 4 bases from J, with 17 bases between. CDR3 length equals 16 residues. This chain's CDR3 is CASSLLGLAGLETQYF. The CDR3, as DNA: TGTGCCAGCAGCTTACTGGGCTTGGCGGGACTAGAGACCCAGTACTTC.

The chain joins TRBV7-9 to TRBJ2-3; 10 bases fit TRBD1. Germline V lookup: CDR1 SEHNR, CDR2 FQNEAQ (reference sequence). This CDR3 comprises 14 residues. V dropped 5 bases and J dropped 5; count of bases not matched to a gene: 4. The CDR3 nucleotides are TGTGCCAGCAGCCCCGGGACAGGGGTAGATACGCAGTATTTT. Protein sequence: CASSPGTGVDTQYF.

The chain carries TRBV7-6 and TRBJ2-1; no reliable D call. V was shortened by 3 bases and J by 9 bases, with 3 bases between the two germline ends. The V gene's germline CDR1 is SGHVS and CDR2 FNYEAQ. CDR3 length: 10 amino acids. CDR3 amino acids: CASSLSEQFF. DNA for the CDR3: TGTGCCAGCAGCTTGAGTGAGCAGTTCTTC. The full variable domain, in which reference TRBV7-6 and TRBJ2-1 provide the parts outside the CDR3, is GAGVSQSPRYKVTKRGQDVALRCDPISGHVSLYWYRQALGQGPEFLTYFNYEAQQDKSGLPNDRFSAERPEGSISTLTIQRTEQRDSAMYRCASSLSEQFFGPGTRLTVL.

The V call is TRBV2, the J call TRBJ1-3; tentatively, D is TRBD1 (5 bases). The CDR3 extends over 14 amino acids. Trimming cost V 7 bases and J 2 bases, with 12 bases left between them. CDR1 is SNHLY, CDR2 FYNNEI, per germline. In DNA, the CDR3 is TGTGCCAGCACTTCCCCGACAGCTGGAAACACCATATATTTT. Protein sequence: CASTSPTAGNTIYF. Full variable domain (missing parts from reference TRBV2 and TRBJ1-3): EPEVTQTPSHQVTQMGQEVILRCVPISNHLYFYWYRQILGQKVEFLVSFYNNEISEKSEIFDDQFSVERPDGSNFTLKIRSTKLEDSAMYFCASTSPTAGNTIYFGEGSWLTVV.

V usage is TRBV5-6 and J usage is TRBJ2-1; D might be TRBD2 (5 bases). Trimming left V 0 bases short and J 2 bases short, with 9 bases between. Germline CDR1 is SGHDT and CDR2 is YYEEEE. The CDR3 runs 15 residues. CDR3 DNA: TGTGCCAGCAGCTTGGGTAGCGTTGCCTACAATGAGCAGTTCTTC. Translating it yields CASSLGSVAYNEQFF.

CDR3 sequence: CASSPTGADGYTF. The DNA of the CDR3 is TGCGCCAGCAGCCCCACAGGGGCCGATGGCTACACCTTC. V is TRBV5-1 and J is TRBJ1-2, with 7 bases identical to TRBD1. CDR1 is SGHRS and CDR2 is YFSETQ in the germline V gene. The CDR3 has 13 amino acids. J lost 6 bases, V lost 4 bases, and 6 bases had no gene match.

V gene TRBV5-1 combines with J gene TRBJ2-7; D uncertain. V lost 0 bases to trimming and J lost 0 bases, with 7 bases between them. The germline gives CDR1 SGHRS, CDR2 YFSETQ. There are 14 residues in the CDR3. Written as DNA, the CDR3 is TGCGCCAGCAGCTTGGGTCCTAGCTCCTACGAGCAGTACTTC. Its protein is CASSLGPSSYEQYF.

The V and J genes are TRBV5-5 and TRBJ1-2, with D possibly matching TRBD1 (5 bases). Germline assignment: CDR1 SGHKS and CDR2 YYEKEE (reference sequence). CDR3 length: 13 amino acids. V lost 0 bases and J lost 4, with 7 bases in between. The CDR3 DNA follows: TGTGCCAGCAGCTTGGCCAGGGTCTATGGCTACACCTTC. Translation gives CASSLARVYGYTF.

The chain combines TRBV7-9 with TRBJ2-5; D gene uncertain. The CDR3 sequence is 15 residues long. Per the germline V gene, CDR1 is SEHNR and CDR2 is FQNEAQ (reference sequence). Trimming pared 5 bases from V and 2 bases from J, leaving 15 bases between. The CDR3 nucleotides are TGTGCCAGCAGCGCCGATTCAGGTTTTCAAGAGACCCAGTACTTC. This codes for CASSADSGFQETQYF.

This rearrangement joins TRBV10-3 to TRBJ2-5; 12 bases agree with TRBD2. The germline V gene has CDR1 ENHRY and CDR2 SYGVKD. V lost 8 bases to trimming and J lost 0 bases; unmatched junction nucleotides: 4. CDR3 size: 15 residues. CDR3 sequence: CAISWTSGNQETQYF. CDR3 DNA sequence: TGTGCCATCTCTTGGACTAGCGGGAACCAAGAGACCCAGTACTTC.

V gene TRBV18 combines with J gene TRBJ2-1; 7 bases map to TRBD1. Germline V gene lookup returns CDR1 KGHSH and CDR2 LQKENI. The ends lost 3 bases at V and 10 bases at J; junction bases unmatched: 9. The length of the CDR3 is 14 residues. The CDR3 loop reads CASSPYGTVLEQFF. The CDR3 nucleotides are TGTGCCAGCTCACCCTACGGGACAGTGTTAGAGCAGTTCTTC.

The chain combines TRBV24-1 with TRBJ1-5, with unresolved D. The CDR3 sequence is 15 residues long. The ends were cut back, 3 bases at V and 4 bases at J, with 12 bases in the middle. Germline CDR1 and CDR2: KGHDR and SFDVKD. This chain's CDR3 is CATSDSGVGNQPQHF. The CDR3 DNA is TGTGCCACCAGTGATAGCGGGGTGGGAAATCAGCCCCAGCATTTT.